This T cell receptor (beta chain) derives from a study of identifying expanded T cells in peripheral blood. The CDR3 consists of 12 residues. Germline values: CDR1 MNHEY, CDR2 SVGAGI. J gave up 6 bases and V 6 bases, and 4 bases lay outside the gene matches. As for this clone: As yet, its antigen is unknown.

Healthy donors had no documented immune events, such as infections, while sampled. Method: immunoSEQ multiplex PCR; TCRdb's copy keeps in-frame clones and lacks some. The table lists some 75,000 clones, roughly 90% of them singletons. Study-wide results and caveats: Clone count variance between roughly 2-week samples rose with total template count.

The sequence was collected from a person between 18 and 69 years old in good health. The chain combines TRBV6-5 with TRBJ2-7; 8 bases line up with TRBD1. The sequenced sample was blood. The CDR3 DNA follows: TGTGCCAGCAGCAGTACAGGGGGCGAGCAGTACTTC. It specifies CASSSTGGEQYF.